This entry concerns a single T cell receptor (beta chain). Its antigen is currently unknown. Germline V gives CDR1 LGHNA, CDR2 YNFKEQ. V was shortened by 0 bases and J by 1 base, with 10 bases between the two germline ends. The CDR3 contains 16 residues. This entry comes from a study of T cell responses to AZD1222 COVID-19 vaccine. General study points: Spike-specific TCR breadth and depth were elevated following two AZD1222 doses.

Generated by immunoSEQ multiplex PCR, the TCRdb table keeps only in-frame clones and is missing some. The sample shows more than 150,000 clones, around 92% of them seen only once. The chain has TRBV4-2 and TRBJ1-5, with a possible D match to TRBD1 (6 bases). The sequencing here drew on peripheral blood, taken 28 days after the second AZD1222 dose. The clonotype originates from an adult who received the AZD1222 COVID-19 vaccine. CDR3 residues: CASSQEMGGSNQPQHF. As DNA, the CDR3 is TGTGCCAGCAGCCAAGAAATGGGGGGCAGCAATCAGCCCCAGCATTTT.